These 12 T cell receptor beta chains were sequenced from one sample in a study of blood T cells in healthy people across ages. Then a second PCR, running roughly 7 to 11 cycles, was carried out with a sample-barcoded 5' primer and a J-beta primer mix. Using its own MiXCR run on the 5' RACE reads, TCRdb lists one record per CDR3 protein. The sample records about 630,000 distinct CDR3 sequences, 21% being singletons. The sequencing sample was made of blood. These receptors were obtained from a man in his 70s in good health.

The chain employs TRBV15 and TRBJ2-1, with a weak D call TRBD2 (6 bases). Germline V gives CDR1 LNHNV, CDR2 YYDKDF (reference sequence). The CDR3 consists of 17 residues. Trimming removed 0 bases at V and 0 bases at J, with 12 bases between. The CDR3 loop reads CATSRDGRRGSYNEQFF. The DNA of the CDR3 is TGTGCCACCAGCAGAGATGGTAGGAGGGGCTCCTACAATGAGCAGTTCTTC.

The rearrangement links TRBV3-1 to TRBJ2-3; 11 positions agree with TRBD2. There are 18 residues in the CDR3. With V trimmed by 6 bases and J by 0 bases, 11 bases remained unmatched. The V gene's germline CDR1 is LGHDT and CDR2 YNNKEL (reference sequence). CDR3 DNA: TGTGCCAGCAGTCTCGGGACTAGCGGAGCCTCTAGCACAGATACGCAGTATTTT. This encodes CASSLGTSGASSTDTQYF.

The chain uses TRBV20-1 and TRBJ2-5; 12 positions agree with TRBD2. With the DNA end fitting TRBJ2-1 better, the J assignment may be wrong. The CDR3 contains 15 residues. Per germline, CDR1 DFQATT and CDR2 SNEGSKA (reference sequence). The CDR3 DNA is TGCAGTGCCCCCCGGTCTCTAGCGGGAGGGAATGAGCAGTTCTTC. Amino acids: CSAPRSLAGGNEQFF.

The chain combines TRBV6-2 or TRBV6-3 with TRBJ1-1, with a weak D call TRBD1 (6 bases). V lost 4 bases to trimming and J lost 3 bases, with 12 bases between them. Germline CDR1 is MNHEY and CDR2 is SVGEGT. The CDR3 consists of 14 residues. The CDR3 DNA is TGTGCCAGCAGTTTACAGGGTTCGGACACTGAAGCTTTCTTT. Translating it yields CASSLQGSDTEAFF.

This clonotype has ten or more counts. The chain combines TRBV7-2 with TRBJ2-5; D ambiguous. CDR1 is SGHTA, CDR2 FQGNSA, per germline. The CDR3 runs 13 residues. With 1 base removed from V and 4 bases from J, the gap between germline ends came to 7 bases. The CDR3 bases are TGTGCCAGCAGCTTAGGAGAGTTAGAGACCCAGTACTTC. It specifies CASSLGELETQYF. Combining the CDR3 with reference TRBV7-2 and TRBJ2-5 gives the whole variable domain GAGVSQSPSNKVTEKGKDVELRCDPISGHTALYWYRQSLGQGLEFLIYFQGNSAPDKSGLPSDRFSAERTGGSVSTLTIQRTQQEDSAVYLCASSLGELETQYFGPGTRLLVL.

The sample holds many counts of this clonotype. The chain has TRBV6-5 and TRBJ2-3, with 14 nucleotides matching TRBD2. After removal of 6 bases from V and 4 bases from J, the junction contained 6 bases not matched to a gene. This CDR3 is built from 16 residues. CDR1 and CDR2 (germline): MNHEY, SVGAGI. The CDR3, as DNA: TGTGCCAGCAGACCGGGACTAGCGGGAGTTGCAGATACGCAGTATTTT. It translates to CASRPGLAGVADTQYF.

This clonotype has at least ten counts. The rearrangement uses TRBV15 and TRBJ1-4; 8 bases map to TRBD1. The germline V gene has CDR1 LNHNV and CDR2 YYDKDF (reference sequence). The CDR3 loop spans 13 amino acids. V lost 6 bases and J lost 8; bases outside the gene matches: 5. Here the CDR3 DNA reads TGTGCCACCAGTACAGGGGGACGCGAAAAACTGTTTTTT. The encoded protein is CATSTGGREKLFF. The full variable domain, rest sourced from reference TRBV15 and TRBJ1-4, is DAMVIQNPRYQVTQFGKPVTLSCSQTLNHNVMYWYQQKSSQAPKLLFHYYDKDFNNEADTPDNFQSRRPNTSFCFLDIRSPGLGDTAMYLCATSTGGREKLFFGSGTQLSVL.

This clonotype has just a few counts. The V gene is TRBV30, the J gene TRBJ2-7, with a tentative D call TRBD2 (7 bases). Germline assignment: CDR1 GTSNPN and CDR2 SVGIG (reference sequence). CDR3 length equals 13 residues. CDR3 sequence (DNA): TGTGCGGCGGGGGAGACAGGCTCCTACGAGCAGTACTTC. Translating it yields CAAGETGSYEQYF.

This clonotype was picked up a small number of times. The V gene is TRBV28, the J gene TRBJ2-1; 10 bases are shared with TRBD2. CDR1 MDHEN and CDR2 SYDVKM come from the germline V gene. This CDR3 has 16 amino acids. The J segment lost 4 bases and the V segment lost 6 bases, leaving 9 bases of the junction unmatched. DNA of the CDR3: TGTGCCAGCAGCCCCAGCGGGAGGGCTGGGTACAATGAGCAGTTCTTC. Protein sequence: CASSPSGRAGYNEQFF.

In its sample, this clonotype was seen a few times. The chain combines TRBV20-1 with TRBJ2-1; 8 bases agree with TRBD2. J was trimmed by 4 bases and V by 1 base; bases with no gene match: 6. Germline CDR1 and CDR2: DFQATT and SNEGSKA (reference sequence). The length of the CDR3 is 15 residues. CDR3 sequence (DNA): TGCAGTGCTAGAGTAAGCGGGAGTCGATACAATGAGCAGTTCTTC. It encodes CSARVSGSRYNEQFF.

This clonotype was counted only a few times. The chain has TRBV28 and TRBJ2-5, with 7 bases identical to TRBD2. J lost 5 bases, V lost 6 bases, and 12 bases had no gene match. CDR1 is MDHEN and CDR2 is SYDVKM in the germline V gene. There are 15 residues in the CDR3. CDR3 sequence (DNA): TGTGCCAGCAGCCGGGTGGGCGGGAGTGGCGAGACCCAGTACTTC. Its protein product is CASSRVGGSGETQYF.

This chain joins TRBV24-1 and TRBJ2-2, with 9 bases that match TRBD1. The germline gives CDR1 KGHDR, CDR2 SFDVKD. J was trimmed by 5 bases and V by 6 bases; bases with no gene match: 3. CDR3 length equals 14 residues. For the CDR3, the DNA is TGTGCCACCAGTAGGACAGGGGATACCGGGGAGCTGTTTTTT. It specifies CATSRTGDTGELFF.